This TCR beta chain was obtained from a study of cytomegalovirus exposure and HLA in healthy donors. Study observations and caveats: Some TCR beta chains (more than 150 of them) were listed as cytomegalovirus-associated. The classifier reportedly diagnosed cytomegalovirus status with high specificity and sensitivity.

Details on this clone: Its target is not known. This sample includes further DNA sequences coding for the same CDR3.

Clones were sequenced by immunoSEQ multiplex PCR, and TCRdb holds only the in-frame ones, with some missing. Here the sample spans more than 85,000 clones, about 85% being singletons. The CDR3 totals 15 residues. Germline V gene data show CDR1 as MDHEN and CDR2 as SYDVKM. With 6 bases removed from V and 1 base from J, the gap between germline ends came to 13 bases. The genes are TRBV28 and TRBJ1-3; weak D call: TRBD1 (5 bases). Specimen: PBMCs. The clonotype was recovered from a woman aged 18-29 years in good health and CMV-seropositive. CDR3 region: CASSPPGGSGNTIYF. Written as DNA, the CDR3 is TGTGCCAGCAGCCCCCCCGGGGGTTCTGGAAACACCATATATTTT.